This T cell receptor beta chain was sequenced in a study of neurological immune-mediated disorders. The cDNA was generated by 5'RACE with 10-nucleotide random UMIs. TCRdb ran MiXCR on the 5' RACE reads and lists one entry per CDR3 protein. The table lists 25,000 to 35,000 distinct CDR3 sequences, around 14% of them singletons. The unsorted libraries originated from 2 million PBMCs kept at -80 C. The CDR3 extends over 14 amino acids. Germline CDR1 is SGHRS and CDR2 is YFSETQ. Trimming removed 4 bases from V and 2 bases from J; junction bases left unmatched: 5. This clonotype has at least ten counts. The TCR originated in a man in his 70s in good health. Material: PBMCs. The chain has TRBV5-1 and TRBJ2-5, with 7 bases lining up with TRBD1. CDR3 protein: CASSRGGQQETQYF. CDR3 bases: TGCGCCAGCAGCCGAGGGGGACAGCAAGAGACCCAGTACTTC.